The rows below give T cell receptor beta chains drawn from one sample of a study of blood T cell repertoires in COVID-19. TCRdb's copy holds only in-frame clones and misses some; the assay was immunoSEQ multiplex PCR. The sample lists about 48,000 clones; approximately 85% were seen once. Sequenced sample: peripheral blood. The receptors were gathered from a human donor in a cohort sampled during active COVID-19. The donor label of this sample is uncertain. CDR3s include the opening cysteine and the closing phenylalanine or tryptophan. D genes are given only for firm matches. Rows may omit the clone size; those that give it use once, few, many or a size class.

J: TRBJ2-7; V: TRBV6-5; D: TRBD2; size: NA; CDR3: CASRFTGGEFYEQYF; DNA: TGTGCCAGCAGATTCACGGGGGGGGAATTCTACGAGCAGTACTTC
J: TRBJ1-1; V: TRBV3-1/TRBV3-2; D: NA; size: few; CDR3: CASSRSVPRRVEAFF; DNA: TGTGCCAGCAGCAGGAGCGTACCAAGGAGGGTTGAAGCTTTCTTT
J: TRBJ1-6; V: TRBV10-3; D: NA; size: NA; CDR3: CAISAVDRLSPLHF; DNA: TGTGCCATCAGTGCAGTGGACAGACTTTCACCCCTCCACTTT
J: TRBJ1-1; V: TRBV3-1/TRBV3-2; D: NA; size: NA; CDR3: CASSQQGGAFF; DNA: TGTGCCAGCAGCCAACAAGGGGGAGCTTTCTTT
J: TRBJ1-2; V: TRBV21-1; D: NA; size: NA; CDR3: CASWDRGPYGYTF; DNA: TGTGCCAGCTGGGACAGGGGCCCCTATGGCTACACCTTC
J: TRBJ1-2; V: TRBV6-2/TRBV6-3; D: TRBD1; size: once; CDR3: CASSLLQGAGYTF; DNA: TGTGCCAGCAGTTTATTGCAGGGGGCTGGCTACACCTTC
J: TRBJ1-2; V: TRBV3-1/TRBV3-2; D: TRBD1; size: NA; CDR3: CASSQPDRGGYGYTF; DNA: TGTGCCAGCAGCCAGCCGGACAGGGGAGGATATGGCTACACCTTC
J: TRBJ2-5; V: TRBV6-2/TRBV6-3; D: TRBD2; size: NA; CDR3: CASSYERGYQETQYF; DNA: TGTGCCAGCAGTTATGAGCGGGGGTACCAAGAGACCCAGTACTTC
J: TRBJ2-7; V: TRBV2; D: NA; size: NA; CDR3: CASSPKEYEQYF; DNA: TGTGCCAGCTCCCCGAAAGAGTACGAGCAGTACTTC
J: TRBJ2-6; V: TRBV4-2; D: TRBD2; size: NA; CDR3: CASSRVSGGLSGANVLTF; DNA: TGTGCCAGCAGCCGGGTTAGCGGGGGCCTCTCTGGGGCCAACGTCCTGACTTTC
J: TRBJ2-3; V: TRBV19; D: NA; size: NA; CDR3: CATLSRGTDTQYF; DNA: TGTGCCACCCTATCGCGAGGCACAGATACGCAGTATTTT
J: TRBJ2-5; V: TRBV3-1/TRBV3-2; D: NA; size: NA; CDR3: CASSLDRGSQETQYF; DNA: TGTGCCAGCAGCCTGGACAGAGGGTCTCAAGAGACCCAGTACTTC
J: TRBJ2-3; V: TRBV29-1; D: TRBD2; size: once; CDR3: CSVEGSLAGATDTQYF; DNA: TGCAGCGTTGAAGGGTCCCTAGCGGGGGCCACAGATACGCAGTATTTT
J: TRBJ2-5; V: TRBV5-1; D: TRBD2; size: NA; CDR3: CASSLGTSGGETQYF; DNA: TGCGCCAGCAGCTTAGGGACTAGCGGGGGAGAGACCCAGTACTTC
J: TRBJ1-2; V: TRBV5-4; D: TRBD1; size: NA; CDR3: CASSNLQQGINYGYTF; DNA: TGTGCCAGCAGCAATCTACAACAGGGGATTAACTATGGCTACACCTTC
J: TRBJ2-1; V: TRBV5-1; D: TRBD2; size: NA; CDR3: CASSLSGGAVNEQFF; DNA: TGCGCCAGCAGCCTGAGCGGGGGGGCGGTGAATGAGCAGTTCTTC
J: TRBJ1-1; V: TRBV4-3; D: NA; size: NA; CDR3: CASSQDIGTYEAFF; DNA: TGCGCCAGCAGCCAAGATATTGGGACATATGAAGCTTTCTTT
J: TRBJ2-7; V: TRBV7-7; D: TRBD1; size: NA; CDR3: CASSFAMKRQGWYEQYF; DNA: TGTGCTAGCAGCTTTGCAATGAAGCGACAGGGCTGGTACGAGCAGTACTTC
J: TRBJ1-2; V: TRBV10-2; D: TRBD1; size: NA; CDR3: CASSELQGAPNYGYTF; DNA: TGCGCCAGCAGTGAGTTACAGGGGGCACCTAACTATGGCTACACCTTC
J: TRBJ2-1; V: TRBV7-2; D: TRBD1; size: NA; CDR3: CASSRRTGGVSYNEQFF; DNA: TGTGCCAGCAGCCGCAGGACAGGGGGAGTTTCCTACAATGAGCAGTTCTTC
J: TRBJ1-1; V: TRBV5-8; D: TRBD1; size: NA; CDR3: CASSAPRTGTTEAFF; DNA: TGTGCCAGCAGCGCGCCGAGGACAGGGACCACTGAAGCTTTCTTT
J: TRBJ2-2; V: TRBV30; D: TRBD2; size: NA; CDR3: CAWSITSGTKPGELFF; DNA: TGTGCCTGGAGTATTACCTCCGGGACTAAACCCGGGGAGCTGTTTTTT
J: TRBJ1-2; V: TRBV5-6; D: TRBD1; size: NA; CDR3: CASSLGTGIRVDGYTF; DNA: TGTGCCAGCAGCTTGGGGACAGGGATACGGGTGGATGGCTACACCTTC
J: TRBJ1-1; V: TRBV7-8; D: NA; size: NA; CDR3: CASSQLWNTEAFF; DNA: TGTGCCAGCAGCCAGCTCTGGAACACTGAAGCTTTCTTT
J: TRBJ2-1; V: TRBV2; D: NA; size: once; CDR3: CASRDSYNEQFF; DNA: TGTGCCAGCAGGGACAGTTACAATGAGCAGTTCTTC
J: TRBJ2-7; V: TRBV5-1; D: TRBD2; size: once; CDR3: CASSLAPSGGSSYEQYF; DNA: TGCGCCAGCAGCTTGGCGCCTAGCGGGGGGAGCTCCTACGAGCAGTACTTC
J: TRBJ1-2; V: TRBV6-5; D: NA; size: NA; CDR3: CALNQGMGAYYGYTF; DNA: TGTGCCCTAAACCAAGGGATGGGGGCCTACTATGGCTACACCTTC
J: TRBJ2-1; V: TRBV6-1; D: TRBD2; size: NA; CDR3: CASSYLAGGHEQFF; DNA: TGTGCCAGCAGTTATCTAGCGGGGGGGCATGAGCAGTTCTTC
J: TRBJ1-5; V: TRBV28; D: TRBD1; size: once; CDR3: CASSLLDRGLNQPQHF; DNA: TGTGCCAGCAGTCTACTGGACAGGGGGCTAAATCAGCCCCAGCATTTT
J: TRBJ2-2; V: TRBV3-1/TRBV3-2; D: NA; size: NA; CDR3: CASSQVWGDTGELFF; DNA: TGTGCCAGCAGCCAAGTCTGGGGAGACACCGGGGAGCTGTTTTTT
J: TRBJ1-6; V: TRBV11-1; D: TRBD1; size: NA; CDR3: CASSRTGNNSPLHF; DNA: TGTGCCAGCAGCCGGACAGGCAATAATTCACCCCTCCACTTT
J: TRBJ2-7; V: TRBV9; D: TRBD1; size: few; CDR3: CASSAHGTGAYEQYF; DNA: TGTGCCAGCAGCGCCCACGGGACAGGGGCCTACGAGCAGTACTTC
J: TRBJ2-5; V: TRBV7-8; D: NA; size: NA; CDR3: CASSPQLRETQYF; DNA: TGTGCCAGCAGCCCACAGCTACGCGAGACCCAGTACTTC
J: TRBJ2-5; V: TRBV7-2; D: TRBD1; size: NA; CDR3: CASSLDRGTETQYF; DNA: TGTGCCAGCAGCTTGGACAGGGGGACCGAGACCCAGTACTTC
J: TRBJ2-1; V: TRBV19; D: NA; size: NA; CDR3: CASSNRTARNEQFF; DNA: TGTGCCAGTTCCAACAGGACGGCTCGTAATGAGCAGTTCTTC
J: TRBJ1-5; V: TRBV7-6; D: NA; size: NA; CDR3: CASSLAPGVSNQPQHF; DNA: TGTGCCAGCAGCTTAGCCCCAGGGGTGAGCAATCAGCCCCAGCATTTT
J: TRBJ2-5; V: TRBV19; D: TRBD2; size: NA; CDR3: CASSIGTSMETQYF; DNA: TGTGCCAGTAGTATCGGGACTAGCATGGAGACCCAGTACTTC
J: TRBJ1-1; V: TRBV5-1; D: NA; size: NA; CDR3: CASSPGGPGNTEAFF; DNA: TGCGCCAGCAGCCCGGGGGGGCCGGGGAACACTGAAGCTTTCTTT
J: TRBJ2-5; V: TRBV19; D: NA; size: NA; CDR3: CASTSPVQETQYF; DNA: TGTGCCAGTACCAGTCCCGTTCAAGAGACCCAGTACTTC
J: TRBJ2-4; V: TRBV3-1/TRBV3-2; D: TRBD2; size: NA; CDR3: CASSQDRGTSGGINIQYF; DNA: TGTGCCAGCAGCCAAGATCGGGGGACTAGCGGGGGTATTAACATTCAGTACTTC
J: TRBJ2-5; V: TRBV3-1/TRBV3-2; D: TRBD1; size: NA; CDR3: CASSQGYGTGRETQYF; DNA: TGTGCCAGCAGCCAAGGTTACGGGACAGGGAGAGAGACCCAGTACTTC
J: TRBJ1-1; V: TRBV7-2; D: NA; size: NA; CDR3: CASSQNTEAFF; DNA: TGTGCCAGCAGCCAGAACACTGAAGCTTTCTTT
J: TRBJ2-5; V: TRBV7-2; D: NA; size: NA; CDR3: CASSLSEAQETQYF; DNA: TGTGCCAGCAGCTTATCGGAGGCCCAAGAGACCCAGTACTTC
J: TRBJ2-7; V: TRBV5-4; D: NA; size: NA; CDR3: CASAPGQNYEQYF; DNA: TGTGCCAGCGCTCCGGGACAAAACTACGAGCAGTACTTC
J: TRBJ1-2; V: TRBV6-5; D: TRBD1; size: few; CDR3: CASRPTQGGNGYTF; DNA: TGTGCCAGCAGACCGACCCAGGGGGGAAATGGCTACACCTTC
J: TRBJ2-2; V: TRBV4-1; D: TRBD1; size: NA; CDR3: CASSHSGTGKNTGELFF; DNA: TGCGCCAGCAGCCACTCCGGGACAGGGAAAAACACCGGGGAGCTGTTTTTT
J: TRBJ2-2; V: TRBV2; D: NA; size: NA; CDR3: CASSEPGSGELFF; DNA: TGTGCCAGCAGTGAGCCAGGTTCCGGGGAGCTGTTTTTT
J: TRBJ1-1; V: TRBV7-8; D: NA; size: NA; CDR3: CASSEPGQTENTEAFF; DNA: TGTGCCAGCAGCGAACCGGGACAAACGGAGAACACTGAAGCTTTCTTT
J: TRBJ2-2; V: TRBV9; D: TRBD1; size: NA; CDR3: CASSVGQGTTGELFF; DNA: TGTGCCAGCAGCGTAGGACAGGGGACAACCGGGGAGCTGTTTTTT
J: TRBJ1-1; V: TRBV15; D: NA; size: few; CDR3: CATSEWTENTEAFF; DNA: TGTGCCACCAGCGAGTGGACAGAGAACACTGAAGCTTTCTTT
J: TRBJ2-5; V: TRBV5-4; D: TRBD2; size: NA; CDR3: CASSLIAGGLETQYF; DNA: TGTGCCAGCAGCTTAATCGCGGGGGGGCTGGAGACCCAGTACTTC